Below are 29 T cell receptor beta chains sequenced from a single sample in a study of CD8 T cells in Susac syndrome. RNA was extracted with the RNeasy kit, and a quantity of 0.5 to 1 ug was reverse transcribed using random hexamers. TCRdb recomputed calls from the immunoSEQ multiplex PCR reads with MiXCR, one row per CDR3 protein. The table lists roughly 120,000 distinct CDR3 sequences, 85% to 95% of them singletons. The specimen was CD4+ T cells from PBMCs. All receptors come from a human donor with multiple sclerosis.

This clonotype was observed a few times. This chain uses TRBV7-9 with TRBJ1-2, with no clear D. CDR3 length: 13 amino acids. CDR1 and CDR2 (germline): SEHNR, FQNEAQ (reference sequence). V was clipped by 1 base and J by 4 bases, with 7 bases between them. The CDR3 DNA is TGTGCCAGCAGCTTAGAGGGTGGCTATGGCTACACCTTC. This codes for CASSLEGGYGYTF. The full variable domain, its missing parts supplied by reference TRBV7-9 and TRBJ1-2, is DTGVSQNPRHKITKRGQNVTFRCDPISEHNRLYWYRQTLGQGPEFLTYFQNEAQLEKSRLLSDRFSAERPKGSFSTLEIQRTEQGDSAMYLCASSLEGGYGYTFGSGTRLTVV.

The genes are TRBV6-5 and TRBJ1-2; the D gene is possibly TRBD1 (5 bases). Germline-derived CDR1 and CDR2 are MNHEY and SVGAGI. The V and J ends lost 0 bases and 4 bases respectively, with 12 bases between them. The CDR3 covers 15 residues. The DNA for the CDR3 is TGTGCCAGCAGTTACTCCCACGCCGGGGGCTATGGCTACACCTTC. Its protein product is CASSYSHAGGYGYTF.

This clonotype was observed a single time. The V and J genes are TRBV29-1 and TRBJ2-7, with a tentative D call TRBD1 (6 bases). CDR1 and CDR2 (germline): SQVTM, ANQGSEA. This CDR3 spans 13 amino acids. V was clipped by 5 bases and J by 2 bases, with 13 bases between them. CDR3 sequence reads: CSVTGRTAYEQYF. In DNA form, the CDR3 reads TGCAGCGTTACAGGGAGAACAGCCTACGAGCAGTACTTC.

CDR3 coding DNA: TGTGCCAGCAGTTTCGGCCAGTTCGCTGGAAACACCATATATTTT. Protein product: CASSFGQFAGNTIYF. This chain uses TRBV28 with TRBJ1-3, with D uncertain. Per germline, CDR1 MDHEN and CDR2 SYDVKM. V lost 3 bases to trimming and J lost 2 bases, with 11 bases between them. The CDR3 loop spans 15 amino acids.

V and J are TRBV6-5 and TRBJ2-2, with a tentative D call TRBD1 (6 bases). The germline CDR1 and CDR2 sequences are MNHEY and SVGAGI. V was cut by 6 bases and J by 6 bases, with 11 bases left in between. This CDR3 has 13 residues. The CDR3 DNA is TGTGCCAGCAGGGAAGGGGGAGCCGGGGAGCTGTTTTTT. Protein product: CASREGGAGELFF.

The CDR3 spells CASSQEYGNSPLHF. The CDR3, as DNA: TGTGCCAGCAGCCAAGAATACGGCAATTCACCCCTCCACTTT. V gene TRBV4-2 combines with J gene TRBJ1-6; D call uncertain. Germline CDR1 is LGHNA and CDR2 is YNFKEQ. Trimming took off 0 bases at V and 7 bases at J, with 7 bases between the two ends. This CDR3 is 14 amino acids long.

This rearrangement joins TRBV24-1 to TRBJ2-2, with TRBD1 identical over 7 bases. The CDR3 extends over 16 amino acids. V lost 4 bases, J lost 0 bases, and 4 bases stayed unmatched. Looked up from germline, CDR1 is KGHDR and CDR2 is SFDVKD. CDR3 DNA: TGTGCCACCAGTGAATCCGGGACAGCGAACACCGGGGAGCTGTTTTTT. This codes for CATSESGTANTGELFF.

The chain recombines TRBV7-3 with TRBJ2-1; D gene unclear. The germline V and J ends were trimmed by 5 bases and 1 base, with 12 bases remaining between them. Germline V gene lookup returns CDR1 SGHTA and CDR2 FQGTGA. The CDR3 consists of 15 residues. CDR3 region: CASSPAFGSYNEQFF. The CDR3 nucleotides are TGTGCCAGCAGCCCCGCTTTTGGATCCTACAATGAGCAGTTCTTC.

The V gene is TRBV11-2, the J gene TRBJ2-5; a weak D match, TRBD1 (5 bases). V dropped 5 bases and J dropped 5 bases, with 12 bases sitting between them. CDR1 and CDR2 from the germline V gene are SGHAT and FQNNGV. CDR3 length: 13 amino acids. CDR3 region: CASSRSTAETQYF. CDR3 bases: TGTGCCAGCAGCCGCTCGACAGCGGAGACCCAGTACTTC.

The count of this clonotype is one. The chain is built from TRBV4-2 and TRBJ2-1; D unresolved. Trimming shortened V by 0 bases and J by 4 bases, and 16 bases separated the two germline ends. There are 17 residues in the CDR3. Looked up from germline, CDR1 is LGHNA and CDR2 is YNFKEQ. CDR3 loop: CASSQDILQPSYNEQFF. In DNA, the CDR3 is TGTGCCAGCAGCCAAGATATTCTGCAGCCTTCTTACAATGAGCAGTTCTTC.

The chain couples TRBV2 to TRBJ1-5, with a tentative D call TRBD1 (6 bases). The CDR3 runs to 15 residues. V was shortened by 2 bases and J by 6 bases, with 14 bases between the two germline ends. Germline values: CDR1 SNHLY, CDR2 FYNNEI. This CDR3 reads CASSEWRDNSQPQHF. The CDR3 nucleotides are TGTGCCAGCAGTGAATGGAGGGACAATAGTCAGCCCCAGCATTTT.

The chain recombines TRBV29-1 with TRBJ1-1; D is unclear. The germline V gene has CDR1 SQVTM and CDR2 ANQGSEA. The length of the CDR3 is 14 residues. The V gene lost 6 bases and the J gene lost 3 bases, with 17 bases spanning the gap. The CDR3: CSVRPGSRDTEAFF. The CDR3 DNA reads TGCAGCGTCCGACCCGGGTCCCGAGACACTGAAGCTTTCTTT.

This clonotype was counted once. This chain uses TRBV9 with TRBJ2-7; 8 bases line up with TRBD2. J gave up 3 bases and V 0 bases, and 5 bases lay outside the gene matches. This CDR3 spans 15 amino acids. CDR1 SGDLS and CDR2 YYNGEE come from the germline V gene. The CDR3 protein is CASSVGVLAVYEQYF. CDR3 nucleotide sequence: TGTGCCAGCAGCGTAGGGGTACTAGCGGTCTACGAGCAGTACTTC.

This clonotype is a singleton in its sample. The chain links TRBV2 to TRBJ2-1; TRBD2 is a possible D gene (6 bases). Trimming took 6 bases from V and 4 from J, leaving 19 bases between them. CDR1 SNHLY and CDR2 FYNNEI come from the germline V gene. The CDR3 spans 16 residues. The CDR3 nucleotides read TGTGCCAGCAGAGCCTCTAGCGCCCAACTATACAATGAGCAGTTCTTC. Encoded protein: CASRASSAQLYNEQFF.

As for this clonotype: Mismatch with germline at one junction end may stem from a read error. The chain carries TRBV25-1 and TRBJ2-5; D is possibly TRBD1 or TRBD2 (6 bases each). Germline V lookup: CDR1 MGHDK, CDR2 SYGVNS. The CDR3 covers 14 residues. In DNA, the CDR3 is TGTGCCAGCAGTGGTTACCCCTCTCCGGGGGCCCATTACTTC. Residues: CASSGYPSPGAHYF.

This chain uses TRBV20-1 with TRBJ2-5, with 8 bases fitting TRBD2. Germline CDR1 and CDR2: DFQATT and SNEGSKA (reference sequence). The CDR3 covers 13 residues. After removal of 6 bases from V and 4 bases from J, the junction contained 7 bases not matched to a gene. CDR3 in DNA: TGCAGTGCCAATAGCGGGGTAGGAGAGACCCAGTACTTC. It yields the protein CSANSGVGETQYF.

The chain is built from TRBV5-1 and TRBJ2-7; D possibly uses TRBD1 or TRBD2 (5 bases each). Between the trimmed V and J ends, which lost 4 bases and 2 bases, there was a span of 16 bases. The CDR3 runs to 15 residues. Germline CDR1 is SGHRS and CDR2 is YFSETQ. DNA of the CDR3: TGCGCCAGCAGCGACTATCGGACACTCACCTACGAGCAGTACTTC. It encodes CASSDYRTLTYEQYF.

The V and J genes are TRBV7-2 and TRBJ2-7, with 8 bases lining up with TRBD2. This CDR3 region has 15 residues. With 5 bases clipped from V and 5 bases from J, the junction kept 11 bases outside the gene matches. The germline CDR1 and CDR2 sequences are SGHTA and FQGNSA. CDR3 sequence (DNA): TGTGCCAGCAGCCTCAGGGCGGGGGGCGATGACGAGCAGTACTTC. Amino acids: CASSLRAGGDDEQYF.

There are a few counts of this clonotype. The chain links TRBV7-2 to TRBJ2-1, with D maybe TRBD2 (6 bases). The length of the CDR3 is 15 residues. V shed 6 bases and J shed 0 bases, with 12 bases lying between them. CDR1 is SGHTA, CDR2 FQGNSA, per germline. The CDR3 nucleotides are TGTGCCAGCAGTCGGGCCGGGAGCTCCTACAATGAGCAGTTCTTC. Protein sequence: CASSRAGSSYNEQFF.

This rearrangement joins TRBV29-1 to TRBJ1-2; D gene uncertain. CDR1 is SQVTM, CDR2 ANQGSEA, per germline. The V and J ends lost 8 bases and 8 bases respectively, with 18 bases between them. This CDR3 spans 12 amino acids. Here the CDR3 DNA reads TGCAGCACGACTATTCTTACCGGGGGCTACACCTTC. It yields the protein CSTTILTGGYTF.

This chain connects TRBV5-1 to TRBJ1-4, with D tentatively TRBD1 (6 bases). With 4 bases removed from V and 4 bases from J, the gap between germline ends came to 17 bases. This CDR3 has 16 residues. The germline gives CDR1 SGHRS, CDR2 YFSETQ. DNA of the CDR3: TGCGCCAGCAGCCTTGGGACAAGGGGCGGTAATGAAAAACTGTTTTTT. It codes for CASSLGTRGGNEKLFF. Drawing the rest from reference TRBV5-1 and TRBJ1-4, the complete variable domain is KAGVTQTPRYLIKTRGQQVTLSCSPISGHRSVSWYQQTPGQGLQFLFEYFSETQRNKGNFPGRFSGRQFSNSRSEMNVSTLELGDSALYLCASSLGTRGGNEKLFFGSGTQLSVL.

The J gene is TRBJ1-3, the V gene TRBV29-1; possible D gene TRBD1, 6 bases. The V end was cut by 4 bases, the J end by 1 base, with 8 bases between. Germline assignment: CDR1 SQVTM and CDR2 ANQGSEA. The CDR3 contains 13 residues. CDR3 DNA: TGCAGCGTTGTACAGGGATCTGGAAACACCATATATTTT. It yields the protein CSVVQGSGNTIYF.

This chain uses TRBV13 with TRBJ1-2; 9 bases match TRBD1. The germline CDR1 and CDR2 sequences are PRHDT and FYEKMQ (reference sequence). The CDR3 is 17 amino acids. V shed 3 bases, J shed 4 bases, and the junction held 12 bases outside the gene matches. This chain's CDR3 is CASSLAGTGFSGYGYTF. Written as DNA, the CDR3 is TGTGCCAGCAGCTTGGCCGGGACAGGGTTTTCGGGCTATGGCTACACCTTC.

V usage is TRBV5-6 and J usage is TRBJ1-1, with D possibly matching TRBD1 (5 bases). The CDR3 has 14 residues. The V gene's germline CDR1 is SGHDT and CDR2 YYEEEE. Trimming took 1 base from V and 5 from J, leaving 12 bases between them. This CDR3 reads CASSLSLGDTEAFF. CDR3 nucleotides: TGTGCCAGCAGCTTGAGCCTGGGGGATACTGAAGCTTTCTTT.

CDR3 protein: CASSLRGRVFIEVYNEQFF. The CDR3 bases are TGTGCCAGCAGCTTAAGGGGCAGAGTGTTCATTGAGGTCTACAATGAGCAGTTCTTC. The rearrangement links TRBV7-2 to TRBJ2-1; a weak D match, TRBD1 (5 bases). Germline values: CDR1 SGHTA, CDR2 FQGNSA. CDR3 length equals 19 residues. Trimming pared 2 bases from V and 3 bases from J, leaving 23 bases between. Full variable domain (missing parts from reference TRBV7-2 and TRBJ2-1): GAGVSQSPSNKVTEKGKDVELRCDPISGHTALYWYRQSLGQGLEFLIYFQGNSAPDKSGLPSDRFSAERTGGSVSTLTIQRTQQEDSAVYLCASSLRGRVFIEVYNEQFFGPGTRLTVL.

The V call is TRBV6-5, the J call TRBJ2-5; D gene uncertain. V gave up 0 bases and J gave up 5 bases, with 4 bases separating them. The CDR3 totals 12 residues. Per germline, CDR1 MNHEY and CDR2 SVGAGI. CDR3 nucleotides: TGTGCCAGCAGTTACTCCCCGGAGACCCAGTACTTC. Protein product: CASSYSPETQYF.

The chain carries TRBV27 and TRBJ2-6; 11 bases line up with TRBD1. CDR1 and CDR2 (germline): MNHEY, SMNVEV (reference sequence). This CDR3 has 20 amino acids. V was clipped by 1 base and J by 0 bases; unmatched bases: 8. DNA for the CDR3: TGTGCCAGCAGTTTATATTCCCCCGGGACAGGGGGCTCTGGGGCCAACGTCCTGACTTTC. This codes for CASSLYSPGTGGSGANVLTF.

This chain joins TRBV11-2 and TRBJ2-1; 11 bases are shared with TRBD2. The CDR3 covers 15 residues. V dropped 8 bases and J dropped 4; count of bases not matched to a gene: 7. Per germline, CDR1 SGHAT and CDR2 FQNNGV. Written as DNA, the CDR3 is TGTGCCAGCCGGCAACTAGCGGGGGTTTACAATGAGCAGTTCTTC. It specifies CASRQLAGVYNEQFF.

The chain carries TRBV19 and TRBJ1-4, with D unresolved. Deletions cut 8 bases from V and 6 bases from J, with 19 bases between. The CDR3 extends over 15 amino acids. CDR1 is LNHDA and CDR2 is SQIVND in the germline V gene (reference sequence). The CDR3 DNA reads TGTGCCAGTCGTAGTGTTTATGAGACGGATGAAAAACTGTTTTTT. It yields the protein CASRSVYETDEKLFF.